The clone carrying this T cell receptor beta chain was observed a few times. The data originate from a study of T cell repertoires in cytomegalovirus infection. TCRdb reprocessed the reads via MiXCR and lists one record per CDR3 protein. This table holds under 850,000 distinct CDR3 sequences, 35% found once. CDR1 and CDR2 from the germline V gene are SEHNR and FQNEAQ (reference sequence). V lost 1 base, J lost 7 bases, and 13 bases lay in between. This CDR3 has 14 amino acids. The sequenced sample was PBMCs. The receptor was isolated from a human donor in good health (CMV status not recorded). Some clones in this sample may be carry-over from other donors' samples. This chain joins TRBV7-9 and TRBJ1-2; D is perhaps TRBD1 (6 bases). The CDR3 DNA is TGTGCCAGCAGCTTAGAGGGGGACGCCGGTGGCTACACCTTC. The encoded protein is CASSLEGDAGGYTF.